These 5 T cell receptor beta chains were sequenced from one sample in a study of T cell changes during pregnancy in multiple sclerosis. Using immunoSEQ multiplex PCR, the repertoire was profiled, and TCRdb retains in-frame clones only, with some absent. The table records more than 95,000 clones, about 90% of them present only once. This specimen was peripheral blood, taken after pregnancy. The receptors here all came from a female donor with multiple sclerosis, enrolled in a pregnancy study.

This clone was counted a single time. The V and J genes are TRBV4-3 and TRBJ1-1; D is ambiguous. From germline, CDR1 is LGHNA and CDR2 YSLEER. V was shortened by 1 base and J by 1 base, with 4 bases between the two germline ends. The CDR3 length is 13 residues. CDR3 sequence reads: CASSQGENTEAFF. The CDR3 region has the DNA TGCGCCAGCAGCCAAGGAGAGAACACTGAAGCTTTCTTT.

The chain has TRBV28 and TRBJ2-3; TRBD2 matches 11 bases. V dropped 6 bases and J dropped 0; count of bases not matched to a gene: 17. Germline V gives CDR1 MDHEN, CDR2 SYDVKM. CDR3 size: 20 residues. The CDR3 here is CASSPRGGSGTSGSTDTQYF. The CDR3 nucleotides are TGTGCCAGCAGCCCACGCGGCGGATCCGGGACTAGCGGAAGCACAGATACGCAGTATTTT. The full variable domain, in which reference TRBV28 and TRBJ2-3 provide the parts outside the CDR3, is DVKVTQSSRYLVKRTGEKVFLECVQDMDHENMFWYRQDPGLGLRLIYFSYDVKMKEKGDIPEGYSVSREKKERFSLILESASTNQTSMYLCASSPRGGSGTSGSTDTQYFGPGTRLTVL.

This clone was detected once. The CDR3: CASSPGAGGLAKNIQYF. For the CDR3, the DNA is TGTGCCAGCAGCCCTGGGGCGGGAGGGCTGGCCAAAAACATTCAGTACTTC. The chain carries TRBV7-8 and TRBJ2-4, with 9 positions matching TRBD2. Germline CDR1 SGHVS, CDR2 FQNEAQ. CDR3 length equals 17 residues. V shed 5 bases, J shed 1 base, and the junction held 9 bases outside the gene matches.

The chain is built from TRBV7-9 and TRBJ2-5, with 10 bases identical to TRBD2. Per germline, CDR1 SEHNR and CDR2 FQNEAQ (reference sequence). The CDR3 loop spans 18 amino acids. The V segment lost 7 bases and the J segment 2 bases; nucleotides outside the gene matches: 16. CDR3 coding DNA: TGTGCCAGCACCCACCCCTTGGATAGCGGGAGGTATCAAGAGACCCAGTACTTC. Translating it yields CASTHPLDSGRYQETQYF.

The chain employs TRBV6-1 and TRBJ1-2; no clear D gene. The V gene's germline CDR1 is MNHNS and CDR2 SASEGT. Trimming removed 1 base at V and 8 bases at J, with 17 bases between. The CDR3 spans 15 residues. The CDR3 DNA reads TGTGCCAGCAGTGAAGACCCTCTTGGCCGGGGAGGCTACACCTTC. It is translated as CASSEDPLGRGGYTF.